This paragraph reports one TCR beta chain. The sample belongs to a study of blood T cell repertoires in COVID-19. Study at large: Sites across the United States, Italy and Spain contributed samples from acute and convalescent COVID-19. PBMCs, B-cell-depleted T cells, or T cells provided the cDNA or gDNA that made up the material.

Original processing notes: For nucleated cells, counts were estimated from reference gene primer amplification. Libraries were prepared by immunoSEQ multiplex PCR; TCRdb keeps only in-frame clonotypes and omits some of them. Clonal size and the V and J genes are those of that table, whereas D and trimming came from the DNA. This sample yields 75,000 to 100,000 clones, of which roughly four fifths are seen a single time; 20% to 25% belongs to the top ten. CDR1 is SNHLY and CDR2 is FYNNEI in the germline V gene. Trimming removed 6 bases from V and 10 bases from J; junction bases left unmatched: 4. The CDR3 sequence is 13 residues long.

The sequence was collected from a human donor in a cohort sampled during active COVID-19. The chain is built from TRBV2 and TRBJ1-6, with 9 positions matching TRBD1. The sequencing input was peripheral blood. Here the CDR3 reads CASSRDRDSPLHF. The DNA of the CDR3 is TGTGCCAGCAGCCGGGACAGGGACTCACCCCTCCACTTT.